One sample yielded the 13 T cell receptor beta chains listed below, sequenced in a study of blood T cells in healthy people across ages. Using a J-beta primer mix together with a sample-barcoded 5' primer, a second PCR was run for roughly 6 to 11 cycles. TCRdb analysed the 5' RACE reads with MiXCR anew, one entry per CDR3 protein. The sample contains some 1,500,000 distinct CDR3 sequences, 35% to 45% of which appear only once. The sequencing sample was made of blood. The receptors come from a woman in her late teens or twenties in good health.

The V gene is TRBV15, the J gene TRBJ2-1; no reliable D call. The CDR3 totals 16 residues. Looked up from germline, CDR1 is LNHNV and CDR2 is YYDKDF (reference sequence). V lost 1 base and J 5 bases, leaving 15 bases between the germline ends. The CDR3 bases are TGTGCCACCAGCAGAGGACGTAACGTTATCAACAATGAGCAGTTCTTC. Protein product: CATSRGRNVINNEQFF.

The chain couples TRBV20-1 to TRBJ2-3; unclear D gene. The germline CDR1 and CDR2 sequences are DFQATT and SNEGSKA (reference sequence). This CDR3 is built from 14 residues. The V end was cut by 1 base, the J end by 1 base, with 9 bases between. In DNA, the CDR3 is TGCAGTGCTAGAGCGGGTCGGGGCACAGATACGCAGTATTTT. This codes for CSARAGRGTDTQYF.

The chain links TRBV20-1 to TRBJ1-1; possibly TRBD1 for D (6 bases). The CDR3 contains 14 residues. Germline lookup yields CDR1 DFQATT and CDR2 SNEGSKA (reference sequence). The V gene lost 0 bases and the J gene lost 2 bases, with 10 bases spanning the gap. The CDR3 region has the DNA TGCAGTGCTAGAGATGCAGGGGTTAACACTGAAGCTTTCTTT. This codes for CSARDAGVNTEAFF.

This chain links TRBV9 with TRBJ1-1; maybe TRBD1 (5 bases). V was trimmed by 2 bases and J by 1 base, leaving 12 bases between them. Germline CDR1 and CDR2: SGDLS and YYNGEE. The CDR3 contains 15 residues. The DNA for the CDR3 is TGTGCCAGCAGCGTCCATGGGACGACGAACACTGAAGCTTTCTTT. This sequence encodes CASSVHGTTNTEAFF.

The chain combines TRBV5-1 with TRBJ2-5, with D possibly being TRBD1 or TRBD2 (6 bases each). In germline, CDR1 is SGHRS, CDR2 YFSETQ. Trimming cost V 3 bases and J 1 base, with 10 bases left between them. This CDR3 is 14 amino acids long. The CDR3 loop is CASSWRDTQETQYF. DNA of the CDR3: TGCGCCAGCAGCTGGAGGGACACCCAAGAGACCCAGTACTTC.

The CDR3 sequence: CASSLGGGAYASEQFF. The CDR3 DNA reads as TGTGCCAGCAGCTTAGGGGGTGGAGCCTATGCATCTGAGCAGTTCTTC. This chain joins TRBV7-2 and TRBJ2-1; D is unclear. The germline V and J ends were trimmed by 1 base and 9 bases, with 19 bases remaining between them. CDR3 size: 16 residues. Germline CDR1 reads SGHTA; CDR2 reads FQGNSA.

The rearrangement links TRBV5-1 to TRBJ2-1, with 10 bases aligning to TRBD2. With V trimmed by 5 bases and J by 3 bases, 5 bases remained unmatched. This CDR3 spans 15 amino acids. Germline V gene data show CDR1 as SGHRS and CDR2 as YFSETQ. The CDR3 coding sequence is TGCGCCAGCAGTGGACTAGCGGCTGTCTACAATGAGCAGTTCTTC. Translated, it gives CASSGLAAVYNEQFF.

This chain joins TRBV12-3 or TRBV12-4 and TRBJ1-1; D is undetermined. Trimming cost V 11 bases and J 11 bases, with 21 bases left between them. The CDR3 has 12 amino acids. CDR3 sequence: CACTLVSPGAFF. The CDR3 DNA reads TGTGCCTGCACCCTCGTCTCCCCTGGGGCTTTCTTT.

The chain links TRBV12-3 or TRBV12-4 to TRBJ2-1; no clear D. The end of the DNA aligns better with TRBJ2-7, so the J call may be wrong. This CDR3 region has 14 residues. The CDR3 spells CASSVVSSYNEQYF. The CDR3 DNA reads TGTGCCAGCAGTGTTGTTAGCTCCTACAATGAGCAGTACTTC.

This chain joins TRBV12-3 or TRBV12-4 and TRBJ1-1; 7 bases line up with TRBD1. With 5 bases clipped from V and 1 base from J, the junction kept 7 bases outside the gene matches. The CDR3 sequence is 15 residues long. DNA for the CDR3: TGTGCCAGCAGTAGAACAGGGGTGTGGAACACTGAAGCTTTCTTT. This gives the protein CASSRTGVWNTEAFF.

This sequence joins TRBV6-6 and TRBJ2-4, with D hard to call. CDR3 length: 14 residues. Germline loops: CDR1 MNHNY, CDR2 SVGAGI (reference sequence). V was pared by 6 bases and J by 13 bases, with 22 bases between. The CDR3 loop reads CASSHPDGPGEQYF. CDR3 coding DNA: TGTGCCAGCAGCCACCCCGATGGGCCGGGTGAGCAGTACTTC.

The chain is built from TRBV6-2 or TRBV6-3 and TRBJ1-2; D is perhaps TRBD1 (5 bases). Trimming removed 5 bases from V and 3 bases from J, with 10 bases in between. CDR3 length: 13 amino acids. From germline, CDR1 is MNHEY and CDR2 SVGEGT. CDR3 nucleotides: TGTGCCAGCAGTGATCCAGGGTACTATGGCTACACCTTC. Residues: CASSDPGYYGYTF.

The CDR3: CASSFASGGATDTQYF. The CDR3 DNA is TGTGCCAGCAGCTTCGCCAGCGGGGGGGCCACAGATACGCAGTATTTT. The chain has TRBV7-8 and TRBJ2-3, with 10 nucleotides matching TRBD2. CDR1 and CDR2 from the germline V gene are SGHVS and FQNEAQ. This CDR3 region has 16 residues. Trimming at V came to 3 bases and at J to 2 bases, leaving 5 bases not matched to a gene.